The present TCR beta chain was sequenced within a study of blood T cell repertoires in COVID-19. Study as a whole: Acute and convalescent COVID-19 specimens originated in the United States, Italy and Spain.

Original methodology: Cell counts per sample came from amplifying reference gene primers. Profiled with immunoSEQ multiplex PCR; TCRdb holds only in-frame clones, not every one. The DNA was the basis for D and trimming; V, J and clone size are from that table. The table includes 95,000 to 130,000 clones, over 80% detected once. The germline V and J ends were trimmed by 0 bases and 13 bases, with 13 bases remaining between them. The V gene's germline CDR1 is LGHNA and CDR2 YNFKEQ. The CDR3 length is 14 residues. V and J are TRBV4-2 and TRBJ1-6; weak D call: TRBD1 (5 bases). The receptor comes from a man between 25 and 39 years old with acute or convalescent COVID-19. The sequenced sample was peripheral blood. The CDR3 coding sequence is TGTGCCAGCAGCCAAGAAGGAAGGGGTTCCCCCCTCCACTTT. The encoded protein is CASSQEGRGSPLHF.